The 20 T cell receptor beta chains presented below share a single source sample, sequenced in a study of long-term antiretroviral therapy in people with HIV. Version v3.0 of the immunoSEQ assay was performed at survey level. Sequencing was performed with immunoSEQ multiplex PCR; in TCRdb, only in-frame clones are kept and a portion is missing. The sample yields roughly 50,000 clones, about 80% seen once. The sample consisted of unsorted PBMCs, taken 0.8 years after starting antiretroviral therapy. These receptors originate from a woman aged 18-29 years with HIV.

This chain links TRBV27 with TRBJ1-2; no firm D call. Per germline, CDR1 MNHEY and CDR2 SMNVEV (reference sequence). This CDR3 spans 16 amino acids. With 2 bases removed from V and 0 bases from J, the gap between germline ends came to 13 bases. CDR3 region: CASSLIGSAPNYGYTF. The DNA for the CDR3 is TGTGCCAGCAGTTTAATCGGTAGTGCACCTAACTATGGCTACACCTTC.

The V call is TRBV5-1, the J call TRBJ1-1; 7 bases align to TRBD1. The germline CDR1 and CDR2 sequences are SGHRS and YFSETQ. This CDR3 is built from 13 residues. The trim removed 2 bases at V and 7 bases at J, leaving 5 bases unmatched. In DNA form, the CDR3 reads TGCGCCAGCAGCTTAACAGGGGCCTATGAAGCTTTCTTT. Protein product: CASSLTGAYEAFF.

DNA of the CDR3: TGTGCCAGCAGTCCAATCGGGAACACCGGGGAGCTGTTTTTT. This sequence encodes CASSPIGNTGELFF. The V call is TRBV11-2, the J call TRBJ2-2; D not resolved. The CDR3 spans 14 residues. The V end was cut by 6 bases, the J end by 1 base, with 9 bases between. Per germline, CDR1 SGHAT and CDR2 FQNNGV.

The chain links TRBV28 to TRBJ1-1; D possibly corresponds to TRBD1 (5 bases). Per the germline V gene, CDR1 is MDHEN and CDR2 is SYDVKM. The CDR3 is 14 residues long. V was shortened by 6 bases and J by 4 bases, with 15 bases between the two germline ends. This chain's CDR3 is CASSIDSRSTEAFF. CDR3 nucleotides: TGTGCCAGCAGCATAGACAGTAGGAGCACTGAAGCTTTCTTT.

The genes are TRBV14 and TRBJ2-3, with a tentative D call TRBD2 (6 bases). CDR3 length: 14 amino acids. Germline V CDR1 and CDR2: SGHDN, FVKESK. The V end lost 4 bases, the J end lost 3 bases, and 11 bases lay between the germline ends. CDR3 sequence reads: CASSRVLATDTQYF. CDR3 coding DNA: TGTGCCAGCAGCCGCGTCCTAGCGACAGATACGCAGTATTTT.

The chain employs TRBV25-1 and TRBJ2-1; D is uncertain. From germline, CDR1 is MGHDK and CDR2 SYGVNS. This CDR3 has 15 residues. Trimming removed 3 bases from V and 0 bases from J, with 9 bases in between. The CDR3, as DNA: TGTGCCAGCAGTGACCCCAGGAGCTCCTACAATGAGCAGTTCTTC. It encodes CASSDPRSSYNEQFF.

Here the CDR3 DNA reads TGTGCCAGCAGCTTGGAGGGGCGCGGCACCTTC. This sequence encodes CASSLEGRGTF. This rearrangement joins TRBV5-5 to TRBJ1-2, with D possibly TRBD1 on 5 matching bases. The CDR3 is 11 residues long. V shed 0 bases and J shed 13 bases, with 10 bases lying between them. Per germline, CDR1 SGHKS and CDR2 YYEKEE (reference sequence). Looking up the rest from reference TRBV5-5 and TRBJ1-2 gives the full variable domain: DAGVTQSPTHLIKTRGQQVTLRCSPISGHKSVSWYQQVLGQGPQFIFQYYEKEERGRGNFPDRFSARQFPNYSSELNVNALLLGDSALYLCASSLEGRGTFGSGTRLTVV.

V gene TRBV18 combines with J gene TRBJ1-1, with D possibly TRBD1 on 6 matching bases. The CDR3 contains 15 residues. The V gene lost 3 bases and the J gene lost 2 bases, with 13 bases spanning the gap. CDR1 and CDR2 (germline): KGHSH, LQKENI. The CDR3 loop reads CASSPAQGLNTEAFF. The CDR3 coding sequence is TGTGCCAGCTCACCTGCGCAGGGGCTTAACACTGAAGCTTTCTTT.

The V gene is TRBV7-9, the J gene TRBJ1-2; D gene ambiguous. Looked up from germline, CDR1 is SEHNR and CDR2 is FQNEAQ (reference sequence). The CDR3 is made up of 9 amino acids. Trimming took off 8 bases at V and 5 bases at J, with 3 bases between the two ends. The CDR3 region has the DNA TGTGCCAGCGATTATGGCTACACCTTC. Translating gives CASDYGYTF.

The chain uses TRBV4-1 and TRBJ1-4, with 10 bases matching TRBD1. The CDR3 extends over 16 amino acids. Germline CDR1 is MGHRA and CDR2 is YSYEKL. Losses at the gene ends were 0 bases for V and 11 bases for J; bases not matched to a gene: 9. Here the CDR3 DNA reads TGCGCCAGCAGCCAAGATTCCGGGGACAGGGGCCCGAAACTGTTTTTT. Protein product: CASSQDSGDRGPKLFF.

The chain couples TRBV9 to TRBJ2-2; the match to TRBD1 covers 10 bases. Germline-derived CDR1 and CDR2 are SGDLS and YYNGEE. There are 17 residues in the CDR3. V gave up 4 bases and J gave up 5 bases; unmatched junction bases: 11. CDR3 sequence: CASSLRDRGVRTGELFF. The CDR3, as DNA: TGTGCCAGCAGCCTCCGGGACAGGGGTGTTCGAACCGGGGAGCTGTTTTTT.

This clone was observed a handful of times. Written as DNA, the CDR3 is TGTGCCAGCAGTTTATCGTGGGGAAACACCGGGGAGCTGTTTTTT. This codes for CASSLSWGNTGELFF. This chain links TRBV27 with TRBJ2-2, with D uncertain. This CDR3 region has 15 residues. CDR1 is MNHEY, CDR2 SMNVEV, per germline (reference sequence). V lost 0 bases to trimming and J lost 2 bases, with 7 bases between them.

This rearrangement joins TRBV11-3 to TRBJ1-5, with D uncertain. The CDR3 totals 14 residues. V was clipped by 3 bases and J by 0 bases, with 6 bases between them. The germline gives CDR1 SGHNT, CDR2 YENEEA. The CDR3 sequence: CASSFVNSNQPQHF. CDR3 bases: TGTGCCAGCAGCTTCGTAAATAGCAATCAGCCCCAGCATTTT.

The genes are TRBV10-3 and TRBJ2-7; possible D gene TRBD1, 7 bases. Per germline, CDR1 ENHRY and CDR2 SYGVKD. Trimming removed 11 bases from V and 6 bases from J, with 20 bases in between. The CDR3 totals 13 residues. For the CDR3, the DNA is TGTGCCGTAGCAGGGGGGTCCTTCGGCGAGCAGTACTTC. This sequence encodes CAVAGGSFGEQYF.

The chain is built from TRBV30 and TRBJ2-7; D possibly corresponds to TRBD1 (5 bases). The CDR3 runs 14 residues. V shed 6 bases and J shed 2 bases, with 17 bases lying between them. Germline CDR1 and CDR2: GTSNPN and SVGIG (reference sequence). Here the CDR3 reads CACKRGRPAYEQYF. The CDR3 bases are TGTGCCTGTAAAAGGGGCCGCCCGGCCTACGAGCAGTACTTC.

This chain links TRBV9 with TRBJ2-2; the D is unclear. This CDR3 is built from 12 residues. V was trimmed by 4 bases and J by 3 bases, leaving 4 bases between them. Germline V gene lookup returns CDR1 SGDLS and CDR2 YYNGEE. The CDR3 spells CASSPHTGELFF. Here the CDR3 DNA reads TGTGCCAGCAGCCCTCACACCGGGGAGCTGTTTTTT.

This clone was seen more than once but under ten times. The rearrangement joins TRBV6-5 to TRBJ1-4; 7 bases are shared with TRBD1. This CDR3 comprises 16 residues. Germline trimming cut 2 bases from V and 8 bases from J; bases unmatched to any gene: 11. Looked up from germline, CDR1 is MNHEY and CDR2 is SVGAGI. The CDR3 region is CASSYTKRGPSEKLFF. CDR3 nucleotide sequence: TGTGCCAGCAGTTACACCAAGAGGGGGCCGAGCGAAAAACTGTTTTTT.

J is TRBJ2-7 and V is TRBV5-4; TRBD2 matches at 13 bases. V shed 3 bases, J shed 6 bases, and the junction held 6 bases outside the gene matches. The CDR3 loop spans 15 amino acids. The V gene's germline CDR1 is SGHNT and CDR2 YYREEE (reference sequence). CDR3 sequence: CASSSRLAGGSEQYF. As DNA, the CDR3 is TGTGCCAGCAGCTCAAGACTAGCGGGAGGTTCCGAGCAGTACTTC.

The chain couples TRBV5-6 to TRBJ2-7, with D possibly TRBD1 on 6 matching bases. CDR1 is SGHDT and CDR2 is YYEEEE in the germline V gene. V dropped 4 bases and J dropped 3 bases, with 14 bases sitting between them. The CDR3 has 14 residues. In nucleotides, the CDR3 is TGTGCCAGCAGCCCAACGGACAGAAACTACGAGCAGTACTTC. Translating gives CASSPTDRNYEQYF.

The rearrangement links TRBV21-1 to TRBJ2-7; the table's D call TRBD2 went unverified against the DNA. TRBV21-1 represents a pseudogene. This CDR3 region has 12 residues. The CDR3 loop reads CAILVRGRLQYF. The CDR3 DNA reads TGTGCCATCTTAGTTCGAGGGCGACTACAGTACTTC.